This TCR beta chain was identified during a study of blood T cells in healthy people across ages (dated by TCRdb to the mid-2010s). Context from the whole study: In model experiments, template switching captured about one uniquely barcoded TCR beta cDNA molecule for every two T cells. To avoid experimental bias, donors of different ages were randomly spread across the sequencing lanes. The donors were divided into four age groups: young (average around 17 years), middle-aged (approximately 41), aged (roughly 66) and long-lived (around 87). The study measured age-related changes in TCR beta repertoire diversity using deep sequencing normalized with unique cDNA molecular identifiers. The study analyzed two additional independent replicas of 1 million unique cDNA reads from the same blood draw for two donors, one aged 18 to 29 and one aged 80 or older. The paper as a whole reports these results and caveats: The percentage of naive T cells measured by flow cytometry correlated strongly with observed TCR beta diversity. As age increased, observed TCR beta diversity per million T cells dropped in a roughly linear way, and a significant reduction was already evident by age 40. Because profiling used bulk unsorted PBMCs, naive and antigen-experienced compartments could not be compared conclusively. Compared with the aged group, the long-lived group had more naive CD4+ T cells, fewer expanded clones and increased TCR diversity, suggesting age selection. Because the CMV infection status of the donors was unknown, age-related changes in expanded clonotypes may potentially have been confounded. Estimates of total diversity from one million sequenced T cells were regarded as lower bounds and underestimates.

The library relied on 5' RACE. The sequencing machine was an Illumina HiSeq 2500. A second roughly 7 to 11 cycle PCR used a sample-barcoded 5' primer and a J-beta primer mix. Each TCR beta cDNA molecule received a unique molecular identifier from a template-switch 5' adaptor carrying 12 random nucleotides. Each sample yielded at least 3 million CDR3-containing paired-end reads. The Mint cDNA synthesis kit, primed by a TRBC-specific oligonucleotide, was used to synthesize first-strand cDNA from all RNA. Following uracil-DNA glycosylase treatment, all cDNA underwent a first 18-cycle PCR with the universal primers M1SS and BC2_uni_R. The study's own analysis went as follows. Normalization of each sample was performed by random selection of 1 million high-quality reads, each carrying a distinct molecular identifier. Reads with shared molecular identifiers were discarded instead of being binned into consensus sequences. MiTCR, set to a Q25 quality threshold and the strictest error-elimination algorithm, was used for CDR3 identification, clonotype clustering and error correction. A nonparametric unseen species model with Euler transformation was used to estimate lower-bound total TCR beta diversity. TCRdb handled the public reads itself, with Q25 trimming in fastp and clone calling in MiXCR, and kept productive beta chains. Records with the same CDR3 protein are collapsed into one entry carrying the most frequent genes and DNA. V and J calls and clone size were set by TCRdb, not the authors. This sample has about 640,000 distinct CDR3 sequences in its table, and 45% to 65% of those were observed once. Of the sample, 30% to 40% falls within the top ten clones.

Systemically healthy Caucasian individuals from Russia, 35 to 40 in total and aged about 6 to 90 years, were included as donors. Each donor gave around 9.9 milliliters of peripheral blood, collected into EDTA-treated Vacutainer tubes. Ficoll-Paque density-gradient centrifugation was used to isolate PBMCs, with at least 6 million per sample. Trizol reagent was used to extract total RNA from the PBMCs, yielding at least 6 micrograms per sample. For every donor, flow cytometry on a PBMC aliquot measured the percentage of naive CD45RAhigh/CD27high T cells. In its sample, this clonotype was seen a few times. It lacks a known antigen. Nothing much larger sits one base from this clone, and base qualities are not available. The V end loses 5 bases and the J end loses 5 bases, and a stretch of 18 bases separates them. From the cysteine up to the phenylalanine, the CDR3 has a length of 14 residues. The kept DNA is CDR3 alone, 42 bases in frame from the first base. Per the germline V gene (reference sequence), DFQATT is the CDR1 and SNEGSKA is the CDR2.

The TCR was taken from a man in his sixties in good health. The chain is encoded by TRBV20-1 joined to TRBJ2-5; TRBD2 might be the D gene, on 5 matching bases. The specimen was blood. Here is the DNA: TGCAGTGCTCCAGCGGCGGGTCCGGCGGAGACCCAGTACTTC. Its translation is CSAPAAGPAETQYF.